This is a list of T cell receptor beta chains from one sample in a study of shared clonotypes between healthy human individuals. The repertoire was sequenced with immunoSEQ multiplex PCR; TCRdb's copy has only in-frame clones and lacks some. The table records around 1.6 million clones, 98% of them present only once. The sample consisted of naive CD4+ T cells sorted from blood. Receptor source: a man aged 30 to 45 in good health. The conserved cysteine and the conserved F or W are not part of the CDR3 here. The D gene is left open where the match is weak.

length: 11; V: TRBV18; D: NA; J: TRBJ2-7; CDR3: ASSPGSTYEQY
length: 15; V: TRBV10-3; D: TRBD2; J: TRBJ2-7; CDR3: AIRGPGLAGVGYEQY
length: 14; V: TRBV6-4; D: NA; J: TRBJ2-1; CDR3: ASSDFSGSSYNEQF
length: 12; V: TRBV9; D: NA; J: TRBJ1-1; CDR3: ASSVAYEGTEAF
length: 14; V: TRBV9; D: TRBD2; J: TRBJ2-1; CDR3: ASSPRLAGTYNEQF
length: 13; V: TRBV5-1; D: NA; J: TRBJ1-5; CDR3: ASSLGAGVNQPQH
length: 11; V: TRBV28; D: NA; J: TRBJ1-2; CDR3: ASTPPEAAGYT
length: 14; V: TRBV2; D: TRBD2; J: TRBJ2-7; CDR3: ASSRRLAGGAYEQY
length: 15; V: TRBV29-1; D: TRBD1; J: TRBJ1-2; CDR3: SPLDGQPGQGADGYT
length: 11; V: TRBV7-6; D: NA; J: TRBJ2-7; CDR3: ASSLENYYEQY
length: 13; V: TRBV6-1; D: TRBD2; J: TRBJ2-5; CDR3: ASESGLAGDETQY
length: 9; V: TRBV28; D: TRBD1; J: TRBJ2-7; CDR3: ASTDRGEQY
length: 12; V: TRBV5-4; D: NA; J: TRBJ1-2; CDR3: ASSPRSGVDGYT
length: 18; V: TRBV21-1; D: NA; J: TRBJ1-4; CDR3: ASSYWIRDRVKPPRLKLF
length: 14; V: TRBV9; D: TRBD2; J: TRBJ2-7; CDR3: ASSVSPSSGSGEQY
length: 12; V: TRBV18; D: NA; J: TRBJ1-3; CDR3: ASSPAGDGNTIY
length: 11; V: TRBV5-8; D: TRBD2; J: TRBJ2-1; CDR3: ASKLAGVNEQF
length: 14; V: TRBV5-4; D: NA; J: TRBJ2-5; CDR3: ASSSVRGAIQETQY
length: 14; V: TRBV5-4; D: NA; J: TRBJ1-3; CDR3: ASSSPSGVRGNTIY
length: 12; V: TRBV9; D: NA; J: TRBJ2-5; CDR3: ASSVGRSGETQY
length: 16; V: TRBV7-6; D: TRBD2; J: TRBJ2-3; CDR3: ASSLGAGAPGSTDTQY
length: 17; V: TRBV27; D: TRBD2; J: TRBJ2-6; CDR3: ASSLSSLAGGSGANVLT
length: 13; V: TRBV5-6; D: TRBD2; J: TRBJ2-7; CDR3: ASSLSTAGIYEQY
length: 13; V: TRBV7-9; D: NA; J: TRBJ2-3; CDR3: ASSLALGAEDTQY
length: 17; V: TRBV18; D: TRBD2; J: TRBJ2-1; CDR3: ASRATGVSGRAPYNEQF
length: 14; V: TRBV27; D: NA; J: TRBJ2-7; CDR3: ASSSRGPGRNYEQY
length: 14; V: TRBV19; D: NA; J: TRBJ2-6; CDR3: ASSMGLPSGANVLT
length: 11; V: TRBV28; D: NA; J: TRBJ1-2; CDR3: ASSLLSDNGYT
length: 13; V: TRBV6-5; D: NA; J: TRBJ1-2; CDR3: ASSYGLRRAHGYT
length: 12; V: TRBV5-1; D: NA; J: TRBJ2-5; CDR3: ASSLAPGQETQY
length: 10; V: TRBV5-4; D: NA; J: TRBJ1-2; CDR3: ASSSSGDGYT
length: 12; V: TRBV12-5; D: TRBD1; J: TRBJ2-5; CDR3: ASGQQGAPGTQY
length: 11; V: TRBV10-1; D: NA; J: TRBJ1-1; CDR3: ASSAQTNTEAF
length: 13; V: TRBV15; D: NA; J: TRBJ2-7; CDR3: ATSDNRVSSYEQY
length: 13; V: TRBV5-1; D: NA; J: TRBJ1-1; CDR3: ASSLAQAQNTEAF
length: 11; V: TRBV10-3; D: NA; J: TRBJ1-2; CDR3: AISESTGYGYT
length: 10; V: TRBV10-1; D: NA; J: TRBJ2-7; CDR3: ASSLGPEKQY
length: 8; V: TRBV20-1; D: NA; J: TRBJ2-1; CDR3: SARMNEQF
length: 13; V: TRBV4-1; D: NA; J: TRBJ1-3; CDR3: ASSQVLDSGNTIY
length: 11; V: TRBV18; D: NA; J: TRBJ2-1; CDR3: ASSPRERNEQF
length: 11; V: TRBV9; D: NA; J: TRBJ2-7; CDR3: ASSVDGAGEQY
length: 12; V: TRBV7-9; D: NA; J: TRBJ2-7; CDR3: ASSPSFRDYEQY
length: 17; V: TRBV5-1; D: TRBD2; J: TRBJ2-1; CDR3: ASSLESGLAGNPYNEQF
length: 11; V: TRBV6-4; D: NA; J: TRBJ2-7; CDR3: ASSDSIGTLQY
length: 14; V: TRBV19; D: NA; J: TRBJ1-1; CDR3: ASSTQSQGMGTEAF
length: 14; V: TRBV2; D: TRBD1; J: TRBJ1-4; CDR3: ASSEIGTGVNEKLF
length: 12; V: TRBV4-1; D: NA; J: TRBJ2-2; CDR3: ASSNQGRAGELF
length: 12; V: TRBV2; D: NA; J: TRBJ2-2; CDR3: ASQPAVRTGELF
length: 12; V: TRBV5-1; D: NA; J: TRBJ2-7; CDR3: ASSLGDRGYEQY
length: 13; V: TRBV18; D: NA; J: TRBJ1-4; CDR3: ASSPLVGRDEKLF
length: 15; V: TRBV11-2; D: TRBD2; J: TRBJ2-5; CDR3: ASSLDASGRRRGTQY
length: 13; V: TRBV10-3; D: NA; J: TRBJ2-3; CDR3: AISERDINTDTQY
length: 13; V: TRBV18; D: TRBD1; J: TRBJ2-7; CDR3: ASSPGGQGSYEQY
length: 13; V: TRBV15; D: NA; J: TRBJ1-3; CDR3: ATSRNTYSGNTIY
length: 11; V: TRBV18; D: NA; J: TRBJ1-4; CDR3: ASSRATNEKLF
length: 11; V: TRBV12-5; D: TRBD1; J: TRBJ2-5; CDR3: ASGLQGAETQY
length: 15; V: TRBV5-4; D: NA; J: TRBJ2-3; CDR3: ASSLAGTRPSTDTQY
length: 12; V: TRBV18; D: NA; J: TRBJ2-7; CDR3: ASSPLQGTYEQY
length: 13; V: TRBV18; D: NA; J: TRBJ1-4; CDR3: ASSPLGGSNEKLF
length: 11; V: TRBV6-1; D: NA; J: TRBJ1-3; CDR3: ASSDGAGNTIY